These T cell receptor beta chains were read from a single sample in a study of blood T cell repertoires in COVID-19. Profiling relied on immunoSEQ multiplex PCR, and the TCRdb table lists in-frame clones only, not all of them. Among 150,000 or so clones listed, about 80% were seen once. Input material: PBMCs or T cells enriched from blood (not recorded which). The receptors were sampled from a woman aged 60-75 years who had recovered from COVID-19. CDR3s include the opening cysteine and the closing phenylalanine or tryptophan. D genes are given only for firm matches. Expanded clones get a size class; other rows say once, few or many, or leave the size out.

TRBJ2-7 TRBV2 - - CASRRQAGYEQYF TGTGCCAGCAGGAGACAGGCGGGCTACGAGCAGTACTTC
TRBJ2-7 TRBV29-1 TRBD1 once CSVVRQGSEQYF TGCAGCGTTGTAAGACAGGGGAGCGAGCAGTACTTC
TRBJ2-5 TRBV19 TRBD2 - CASSSSGGAETQYF TGTGCCAGTAGTAGTAGCGGGGGGGCCGAGACCCAGTACTTC
TRBJ2-5 TRBV24-1 - - CATSDGREVETQYF TGTGCCACCAGTGATGGCAGGGAAGTGGAGACCCAGTACTTC
TRBJ2-7 TRBV5-8 TRBD1 - CASSLAGQVRYEQYF TGTGCCAGCAGCTTGGCGGGACAGGTACGCTACGAGCAGTACTTC
TRBJ1-3 TRBV7-9 TRBD1 - CASRPGTAGNTIYF TGTGCCAGCAGACCCGGGACAGCTGGAAACACCATATATTTT
TRBJ2-2 TRBV5-8 TRBD1 - CASSLIDRDTGELFF TGTGCCAGCAGCCTGATCGACAGGGACACCGGGGAGCTGTTTTTT
TRBJ2-5 TRBV4-2 TRBD2 - CASSRAASSGLYF TGTGCCAGCAGTCGCGCCGCCTCTAGCGGCCTGTACTTC
TRBJ2-3 TRBV18 TRBD2 - CASSPPGLAGGTDTQYF TGTGCCAGCTCACCACCGGGACTAGCGGGGGGCACAGATACGCAGTATTTT
TRBJ1-2 TRBV11-3 TRBD1 - CASSLGQGAGYTF TGTGCCAGCAGCCTCGGACAGGGGGCCGGCTACACCTTC
TRBJ1-4 TRBV19 - - CASSGQNNEKLFF TGTGCCAGTAGTGGACAGAATAATGAAAAACTGTTTTTT
TRBJ1-1 TRBV24-1 - - CATSDTGPEAFF TGTGCCACCAGTGATACAGGGCCTGAAGCTTTCTTT
TRBJ1-6 TRBV11-2 TRBD1 - CASSFEGAGNSPLHF TGTGCCAGCAGCTTTGAGGGGGCGGGGAATTCACCCCTCCACTTT
TRBJ2-3 TRBV30 TRBD2 - CAWSVVLAGATPPYF TGTGCCTGGAGTGTAGTGCTAGCGGGGGCCACGCCCCCGTATTTT
TRBJ2-5 TRBV30 - few CAWGHVWETQYF TGTGCCTGGGGGCACGTATGGGAGACCCAGTACTTC
TRBJ2-5 TRBV13 TRBD1 - CASSFRTGSVETQYF TGTGCCAGCAGCTTCCGGACAGGGTCGGTGGAGACCCAGTACTTC
TRBJ2-7 TRBV29-1 TRBD1 - CSAQPGQGNEQYF TGCAGCGCCCAACCGGGACAGGGAAACGAGCAGTACTTC
TRBJ1-5 TRBV5-1 - once CASSSGLNQPQHF TGCGCCAGCAGCTCGGGACTTAATCAGCCCCAGCATTTT
TRBJ2-1 TRBV7-3 TRBD2 few CASSLRGTSGYNEQFF TGTGCCAGCAGCTTAAGGGGCACTAGCGGGTACAATGAGCAGTTCTTC
TRBJ2-3 TRBV2 TRBD2 - CASSEGDLAGGLTDTQYF TGTGCCAGCAGTGAAGGCGATCTAGCGGGGGGGCTCACAGATACGCAGTATTTT
TRBJ1-1 TRBV5-6 TRBD1 - CASSLDWTGGTEAFF TGTGCCAGCAGCTTGGATTGGACAGGGGGTACTGAAGCTTTCTTT
TRBJ1-3 TRBV19 - - CATLSWAGSSGNTIYF TGTGCCACCCTAAGTTGGGCGGGCTCCTCTGGAAACACCATATATTTT
TRBJ2-7 TRBV24-1 - - CATQRGNSYEQYF TGTGCCACCCAACGGGGGAACTCCTACGAGCAGTACTTC
TRBJ2-1 TRBV18 - - CASSAALGGGLVNEQFF TGTGCCAGCTCAGCAGCTTTAGGGGGGGGCCTCGTCAATGAGCAGTTCTTC
TRBJ1-1 TRBV5-1 TRBD1 once CASSRSGTGNTEAFF TGCGCCAGCAGCCGATCAGGGACAGGGAACACTGAAGCTTTCTTT
TRBJ2-2 TRBV6-5 - - CASSYSSTGELFF TGTGCCAGCAGTTACTCGAGCACCGGGGAGCTGTTTTTT
TRBJ2-6 TRBV6-1 TRBD1 once CASSEWTGGSGANVLTF TGTGCCAGCAGTGAATGGACAGGGGGCTCTGGGGCCAACGTCCTGACTTTC
TRBJ1-1 TRBV5-5 TRBD1 - CASSRSDRVETEAFF TGTGCCAGCAGCAGAAGCGACAGGGTTGAAACTGAAGCTTTCTTT
TRBJ1-2 TRBV12-3/TRBV12-4 - once CASSLGGNRGYTF TGTGCCAGCAGTTTGGGGGGTAACAGAGGCTACACCTTC
TRBJ1-2 TRBV19 TRBD1 - CASSPGQGGTYGYTF TGTGCCAGTAGTCCAGGACAGGGAGGGACCTATGGCTACACCTTC
TRBJ2-4 TRBV7-2 - few CASSPPRGGAISNIQYF TGTGCCAGCAGCCCCCCCCGTGGGGGGGCCATTTCCAACATTCAGTACTTC
TRBJ2-2 TRBV21-1 - - CASSNGGVGQKDTGELFF TGTGCCAGCAGCAACGGGGGGGTGGGACAGAAGGACACCGGGGAGCTGTTTTTT
TRBJ2-7 TRBV5-1 TRBD2 - CASTPPGGDLYEQYF TGCGCCAGCACCCCACCCGGGGGGGATCTTTACGAGCAGTACTTC
TRBJ2-3 TRBV5-8 TRBD2 - CASSLMGGQGTDTQYF TGTGCCAGCAGCTTGATGGGAGGGCAGGGCACAGATACGCAGTATTTT
TRBJ1-3 TRBV24-1 - - CATSDTGTSGNTIYF TGTGCCACCAGTGATACAGGCACCTCTGGAAACACCATATATTTT
TRBJ1-5 TRBV4-1 - once CASSQDRQKNQPQHF TGCGCCAGCAGCCAAGATCGCCAGAAGAATCAGCCCCAGCATTTT
TRBJ2-7 TRBV5-1 TRBD2 - CASSILASGGGEQYF TGCGCCAGCAGTATCCTGGCTAGCGGGGGTGGAGAGCAGTACTTC
TRBJ2-6 TRBV9 - - CASSVTSSGANVLTF TGTGCCAGCAGCGTGACAAGCTCTGGGGCCAACGTCCTGACTTTC
TRBJ2-7 TRBV4-1 - - CASSQDQGYEQYF TGCGCCAGCAGCCAAGATCAGGGGTACGAGCAGTACTTC
TRBJ1-1 TRBV2 - - CASGGENTEAFF TGTGCCAGCGGGGGGGAGAACACTGAAGCTTTCTTT
TRBJ2-7 TRBV5-6 TRBD1 few CASSWGQEPSYEQYF TGTGCCAGCAGCTGGGGACAGGAACCCTCCTACGAGCAGTACTTC
TRBJ2-5 TRBV6-5 - - CASRPVVGGGETQYF TGTGCCAGCAGGCCGGTAGTCGGCGGAGGTGAGACCCAGTACTTC
TRBJ1-5 TRBV2 - - CASSTSLQGFQPQHF TGTGCCAGCTCAACGTCTCTACAGGGCTTTCAGCCCCAGCATTTT
TRBJ1-1 TRBV9 TRBD1 - CASSAKTGGTEAFF TGTGCCAGCAGCGCGAAGACAGGGGGAACTGAAGCTTTCTTT
TRBJ2-7 TRBV29-1 - - CSVVLSYEQYF TGCAGCGTCGTCCTCTCCTACGAGCAGTACTTC
TRBJ1-4 TRBV19 - once CASSASLSQRKEKLFF TGTGCCAGTAGTGCGAGCTTGAGCCAGAGGAAGGAAAAACTGTTTTTT
TRBJ2-5 TRBV9 - - CASSVVEAETQYF TGTGCCAGCAGCGTAGTAGAGGCGGAGACCCAGTACTTC
TRBJ1-1 TRBV10-3 - - CAISVAGNTEAFF TGTGCCATCAGCGTTGCAGGGAACACTGAAGCTTTCTTT
TRBJ2-5 TRBV24-1 TRBD1 - CATSDLSGGRETQYF TGTGCCACCAGTGATTTGTCAGGGGGCCGAGAGACCCAGTACTTC
TRBJ1-2 TRBV29-1 - - CSVAEDSYGYTF TGCAGCGTTGCTGAGGACAGCTATGGCTACACCTTC
TRBJ1-2 TRBV7-2 - few CASSLVQDSGYTF TGTGCCAGCAGCTTAGTTCAAGATAGCGGCTACACCTTC
TRBJ1-1 TRBV19 - - CASSIASNTEAFF TGTGCCAGTAGTATAGCCTCGAACACTGAAGCTTTCTTT
TRBJ1-1 TRBV15 - once CATFVLLNTEAFF TGTGCCACCTTTGTTCTTTTGAACACTGAAGCTTTCTTT
TRBJ1-4 TRBV4-1 - - CASSPPGGLREKLFF TGCGCCAGCAGCCCTCCCGGGGGGTTAAGAGAAAAACTGTTTTTT
TRBJ1-1 TRBV5-6 TRBD1 - CASSLADRANTEAFF TGTGCCAGCAGCTTGGCGGACAGGGCGAACACTGAAGCTTTCTTT
TRBJ2-3 TRBV13 TRBD2 - CASSSSFSGGAIWADTQYF TGTGCCAGCAGCTCAAGCTTTAGCGGGGGGGCTATCTGGGCAGATACGCAGTATTTT
TRBJ2-5 TRBV19 TRBD1 - CASSNPGQGADETQYF TGTGCCAGTAGTAACCCGGGACAGGGGGCTGACGAGACCCAGTACTTC
TRBJ1-2 TRBV18 - - CASSPGLGDYGYTF TGTGCCAGCTCACCGGGGCTTGGTGACTATGGCTACACCTTC